A single sample is the source of the 15 T cell receptor beta chains below, sequenced in a study of regulatory T cells in long-lasting Graves disease. The time point was: newly diagnosed GD, antithyroid drugs for less than 3 months. Extracted PBMC RNA gave rise to the TCR library. CDR3-region Arm-PCR and iRepertoire HTBI primers produced the TCR beta libraries. TCRdb reanalysed the multiplex PCR reads using MiXCR and keeps one entry per CDR3 protein. The sample contains some 410,000 distinct CDR3 sequences, approximately 16% of which appear only once. In addition, the sample was reused for a study of T cells in Graves' hyperthyroidism and ophthalmopathy.

The specimen comprised peripheral blood mononuclear cells (PBMCs), sampled at new diagnosis, from a patient treated with antithyroid drugs. The receptors were sampled from a woman aged 30 to 39 with Graves disease.

Remarks on this clonotype: One end of the junction is discordant with germline, which a read error may explain. This rearrangement joins TRBV4-3 to TRBJ1-4; weak D call: TRBD1 (6 bases). CDR1 is LGHNA and CDR2 is YSLEER in the germline V gene. The CDR3 runs to 13 residues. This chain's CDR3 is CASSQVSGEKPFF. CDR3 nucleotides: TGCGCCAGCAGCCAAGTCTCAGGGGAAAAACCGTTTTTT.

There are many counts of this clonotype. CDR3 coding DNA: TGTGCCATCAGTGAGTGGGGAGCCTCGAACACTGAAGCTTTCTTT. Translated: CAISEWGASNTEAFF. This rearrangement joins TRBV10-3 to TRBJ1-1, with D hard to call. From germline, CDR1 is ENHRY and CDR2 SYGVKD. V shed 1 base and J shed 1 base, with 10 bases lying between them. The CDR3 has 15 amino acids.

This clonotype has at least ten counts. The rearrangement joins TRBV11-2 to TRBJ2-7; TRBD2 matches 7 bases. Trimming took 5 bases from V and 5 from J; bases not matched to a gene: 12. This CDR3 region has 15 residues. Per germline, CDR1 SGHAT and CDR2 FQNNGV. Here the CDR3 reads CASSLGAGLGHEQYF. In DNA, the CDR3 is TGTGCCAGCAGCCTAGGAGCGGGATTGGGCCACGAGCAGTACTTC.

This clonotype was seen just once. A much larger clone is a single base away; this may be a read error. The chain couples TRBV20-1 to TRBJ2-1; TRBD1 matches at 8 bases. The CDR3 totals 14 residues. Germline loops: CDR1 DFQATT, CDR2 SNEGSKA (reference sequence). CDR3 nucleotide sequence: TGCAGTGCCCTAGACAGGGGCGGTTACAATGACCAGTTCTTC. It yields the protein CSALDRGGYNDQFF.

This clonotype was observed a few times. The genes are TRBV28 and TRBJ2-6; D is unresolved. CDR1 is MDHEN, CDR2 SYDVKM, per germline. Trimming cost V 7 bases and J 1 base, with 5 bases left between them. The CDR3 runs 13 residues. CDR3 residues: CASMVSGANVLTF. The CDR3 nucleotides read TGTGCCAGCATGGTGTCTGGGGCCAACGTCCTGACTTTC.

This clonotype was picked up a small number of times. The chain carries TRBV20-1 and TRBJ2-7; the D is unclear. Trimming stripped 6 bases from V and 7 bases from J, with 13 bases between. Germline values: CDR1 DFQATT, CDR2 SNEGSKA (reference sequence). This CDR3 spans 11 amino acids. This chain's CDR3 is CSAVGSTEQYF. Written as DNA, the CDR3 is TGCAGTGCAGTTGGGTCTACGGAGCAGTACTTC.

This clonotype was found many times. This rearrangement joins TRBV5-6 to TRBJ2-3; D possibly corresponds to TRBD1 (6 bases). The CDR3 is 13 residues long. Germline V gene data show CDR1 as SGHDT and CDR2 as YYEEEE. V lost 1 base and J lost 11, with 14 bases in between. The CDR3 DNA follows: TGTGCCAGCAGCTTGCTCACAGGGTTGGAGCAGTATTTT. Translation gives CASSLLTGLEQYF.

This clonotype showed up many times. The chain employs TRBV27 and TRBJ1-1, with D maybe TRBD1 (5 bases). In germline, CDR1 is MNHEY, CDR2 SMNVEV (reference sequence). The germline V and J ends were trimmed by 6 bases and 11 bases, with 19 bases remaining between them. The CDR3 has 13 amino acids. CDR3 residues: CASSPLWGVDAFF. The CDR3 DNA reads TGTGCCAGCAGCCCCCTGTGGGGGGTTGATGCTTTCTTT.

In its sample, this clonotype was seen a few times. The V call is TRBV4-1, the J call TRBJ2-5; TRBD2 agrees at 11 bases. This CDR3 spans 15 amino acids. CDR1 MGHRA and CDR2 YSYEKL come from the germline V gene. V lost 0 bases to trimming and J lost 6 bases; unmatched junction nucleotides: 3. CDR3 in DNA: TGCGCCAGCAGCCAAGAGGGACTAGCGGTACAGACCCAGTACTTC. Protein: CASSQEGLAVQTQYF.

This clonotype was recorded at least ten times. The J gene is TRBJ2-1, the V gene TRBV11-2, with TRBD2 identical over 8 bases. With 8 bases clipped from V and 0 bases from J, the junction kept 6 bases outside the gene matches. CDR3 length equals 15 residues. CDR1 is SGHAT, CDR2 FQNNGV, per germline. The DNA for the CDR3 is TGTGCCAGCTCCCCCGGGAGGGGCTCCTACAATGAGCAGTTCTTC. This translates into CASSPGRGSYNEQFF.

J is TRBJ1-2 and V is TRBV10-3; D call uncertain. Germline V gene lookup returns CDR1 ENHRY and CDR2 SYGVKD. CDR3 size: 11 residues. Between the trimmed V and J ends, which lost 6 bases and 5 bases, there was a span of 7 bases. The CDR3 DNA reads TGTGCCATCAGCTGGGATTATGGCTACACCTTC. Its translation: CAISWDYGYTF.

The table lists this clonotype with many counts. The chain combines TRBV20-1 with TRBJ2-4; TRBD2 matches at 11 bases. The V segment lost 1 base and the J segment 0 bases; nucleotides outside the gene matches: 8. CDR3 size: 18 residues. The germline CDR1 and CDR2 sequences are DFQATT and SNEGSKA (reference sequence). The CDR3 region is CSARAFSGRGRAKNIQYF. The CDR3 DNA sequence: TGCAGTGCTAGAGCTTTTAGCGGGAGGGGAAGAGCCAAAAACATTCAGTACTTC.

This sequence joins TRBV6-1 and TRBJ1-4; weak D call: TRBD1 (5 bases). Trimming left V 10 bases short and J 6 bases short, with 15 bases between. Germline assignment: CDR1 MNHNS and CDR2 SASEGT. The CDR3 totals 13 residues. The DNA of the CDR3 is TGTGCCACCCTAGGGCAGGGACATGAAAAACTGTTTTTT. It specifies CATLGQGHEKLFF.

Note on this clonotype: This likely reflects a read error, since a far larger clone is one base away. The chain uses TRBV20-1 and TRBJ2-4; TRBD2 aligns across 7 bases. V was pared by 0 bases and J by 13 bases, with 15 bases of the junction left unmatched. Germline loops: CDR1 DFQATT, CDR2 SNEGSKA (reference sequence). This CDR3 has 15 residues. CDR3 nucleotides: TGCAGTGCTAGAGATCCCCAGCGGGAACGCCTGGAGCAGTACTTC. It translates to CSARDPQRERLEQYF.

This sequence joins TRBV5-1 and TRBJ1-1; 7 bases align to TRBD1. The CDR3 consists of 13 residues. J lost 4 bases, V lost 2 bases, and 2 bases had no gene match. Germline V gene sequence: CDR1 SGHRS, CDR2 YFSETQ. The CDR3 sequence: CASSFQGGTEAFF. The CDR3 DNA sequence: TGCGCCAGCAGCTTTCAGGGGGGCACTGAAGCTTTCTTT.